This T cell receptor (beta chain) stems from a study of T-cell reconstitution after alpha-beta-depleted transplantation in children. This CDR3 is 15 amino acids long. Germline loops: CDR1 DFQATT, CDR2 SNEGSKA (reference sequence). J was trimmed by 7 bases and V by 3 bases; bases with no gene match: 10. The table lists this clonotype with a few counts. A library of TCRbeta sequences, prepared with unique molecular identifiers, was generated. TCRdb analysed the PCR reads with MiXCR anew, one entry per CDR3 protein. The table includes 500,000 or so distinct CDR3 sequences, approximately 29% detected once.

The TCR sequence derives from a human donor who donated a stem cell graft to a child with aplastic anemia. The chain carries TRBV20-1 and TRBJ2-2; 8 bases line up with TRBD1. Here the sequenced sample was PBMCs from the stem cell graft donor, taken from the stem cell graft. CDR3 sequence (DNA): TGCAGTGCTAGCCCCAGGGGGCGCGGTTTCGGGGAGCTGTTTTTT. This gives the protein CSASPRGRGFGELFF.